The clone carrying this T cell receptor (beta chain) has only a few counts. This entry is derived from a study of blood T cell repertoires in COVID-19. Study as a whole: The United States, Italy and Spain supplied acute and convalescent COVID-19 samples. PBMCs, B-cell-depleted T cells, or T cells were the source of the cDNA or gDNA that made up the material.

The length of the CDR3 is 15 residues. V was trimmed by 1 base and J by 1 base, leaving 8 bases between them. Germline V CDR1 and CDR2: MGHDK, SYGVNS. Authors' data handling: Researchers report that nucleated cell counts were estimated from reference gene primer amplification. The method was immunoSEQ multiplex PCR; TCRdb's version includes in-frame clones alone and lacks a portion of them. The V and J calls and clone size are taken from that table; D and trimming were inferred from the DNA. Altogether roughly 300,000 clones are present, around 87% being singletons, with the ten largest covering around 8%.

The specimen was peripheral blood. The sequence was obtained from a woman aged 45-60 years who had recovered from COVID-19. This sequence joins TRBV25-1 and TRBJ2-1, with D perhaps TRBD1 (6 bases). The CDR3 DNA reads TGTGCCAGCAGTGAATCAGGGGTTTCCTACAATGAGCAGTTCTTC. Translating it yields CASSESGVSYNEQFF.